Below are 23 T cell receptor beta chains sequenced from a single sample in a study of blood T cell repertoires in COVID-19. Clones were read by immunoSEQ multiplex PCR, and TCRdb kept only the in-frame ones, dropping some. Among approximately 450,000 clones listed, 87% were seen once. The material sequenced was PBMCs or T cells enriched from blood (not recorded which). These receptors were collected from a woman aged 18 to 35 with acute COVID-19.

DNA of the CDR3: TGTGCCAGCAGCTTAGCGAGCGGGGCGCAGTTCTTC. This encodes CASSLASGAQFF. The genes are TRBV11-2 and TRBJ2-1, with TRBD2 identical over 7 bases. The germline gives CDR1 SGHAT, CDR2 FQNNGV. The V segment lost 1 base and the J segment 12 bases; nucleotides outside the gene matches: 3. This CDR3 is 12 amino acids long.

In its sample, this clone was seen a few times. The rearrangement links TRBV6-5 to TRBJ1-3, with D possibly being TRBD1 (6 bases). This CDR3 has 15 residues. The germline V gene encodes CDR1 MNHEY and CDR2 SVGAGI. The V and J ends lost 2 bases and 0 bases respectively, with 8 bases between them. CDR3 nucleotide sequence: TGTGCCAGCAGTTACGACAGGTTCTCTGGAAACACCATATATTTT. This encodes CASSYDRFSGNTIYF.

The chain employs TRBV7-8 and TRBJ1-5; perhaps TRBD1 as D (6 bases). The CDR3 is 14 amino acids. V was cut by 5 bases and J by 3 bases, with 11 bases left in between. Germline V CDR1 and CDR2: SGHVS, FQNEAQ. The CDR3 here is CASSPGQNNQPQHF. The DNA for the CDR3 is TGTGCCAGCAGCCCGGGACAAAACAATCAGCCCCAGCATTTT.

This clone has just a few counts. The chain links TRBV27 to TRBJ1-3; D is unclear. CDR3 length: 14 amino acids. Trimming took 7 bases from V and 8 from J, leaving 18 bases between them. Germline CDR1 and CDR2: MNHEY and SMNVEV (reference sequence). CDR3 bases: TGTGCCAGCAAGAGAAGTAGGAGGGTGGACACCATATATTTT. Protein sequence: CASKRSRRVDTIYF.

A single count supports this clone. The rearrangement uses TRBV27 and TRBJ2-1; 13 positions match TRBD2. This CDR3 contains 18 residues. Germline V gene data show CDR1 as MNHEY and CDR2 as SMNVEV (reference sequence). The junction had 5 bases not matched to a gene; V was cut back by 3 bases and J by 0 bases. This CDR3 is CASSFGTSGTVSYNEQFF. DNA for the CDR3: TGTGCCAGCAGTTTTGGGACTAGCGGGACCGTCTCCTACAATGAGCAGTTCTTC.

A note on this clone: Other DNA sequences of this sample code for an identical CDR3. The chain carries TRBV6-5 and TRBJ1-2; D unresolved. This CDR3 comprises 13 residues. Trimming shortened V by 2 bases and J by 8 bases, and 12 bases separated the two germline ends. The germline V gene encodes CDR1 MNHEY and CDR2 SVGAGI. The CDR3 DNA sequence: TGTGCCAGCAGTTACCGGGGTTTGGGGGGCTACACCTTC. This codes for CASSYRGLGGYTF.

The rearrangement uses TRBV6-5 and TRBJ1-2; tentatively, D is TRBD1 (5 bases). CDR3 length: 14 residues. Germline CDR1 reads MNHEY; CDR2 reads SVGAGI. V lost 2 bases, J lost 8 bases, and 15 bases lay in between. CDR3 bases: TGTGCCAGCAGTTACGGCGGGGGTACTGGCGGCTACACCTTC. Its translation is CASSYGGGTGGYTF.

For this clone: Other DNA sequences from this sample encode an identical CDR3 as well. The chain has TRBV5-1 and TRBJ1-2; no clear D. The CDR3 has 13 residues. Between the trimmed V and J ends, which lost 0 bases and 3 bases, there was a span of 6 bases. CDR1 and CDR2 (germline): SGHRS, YFSETQ. CDR3 nucleotide sequence: TGCGCCAGCAGCTTGGGGCAAGACTATGGCTACACCTTC. It codes for CASSLGQDYGYTF.

Only one count was recorded for this clone. The rearrangement uses TRBV28 and TRBJ2-5; TRBD2 matches 12 bases. This CDR3 has 17 residues. The trim removed 4 bases at V and 4 bases at J, leaving 10 bases unmatched. Looked up from germline, CDR1 is MDHEN and CDR2 is SYDVKM. The CDR3: CASSSRLAGGSLETQYF. The CDR3 DNA reads as TGTGCCAGCAGTTCCCGGCTAGCGGGAGGGTCCCTAGAGACCCAGTACTTC.

This clone was seen a single time. The chain links TRBV6-5 to TRBJ1-1; 8 positions agree with TRBD1. V lost 7 bases, J lost 4 bases, and 11 bases stayed unmatched. CDR1 MNHEY and CDR2 SVGAGI come from the germline V gene. The CDR3 runs 15 residues. The DNA of the CDR3 is TGTGCCAGCATTCTAAGTCGTCAGGGGGCCACTGAAGCTTTCTTT. Its protein is CASILSRQGATEAFF.

This rearrangement joins TRBV12-3 or TRBV12-4 to TRBJ2-7; no firm D call. V shed 2 bases and J shed 5 bases, with 7 bases lying between them. This CDR3 comprises 12 residues. The CDR3 loop reads CASSLMTDEQYF. The CDR3 DNA reads TGTGCCAGCAGTTTAATGACTGACGAGCAGTACTTC.

The chain recombines TRBV7-8 with TRBJ2-3, with TRBD1 matching 8 bases. The CDR3 consists of 15 residues. J lost 6 bases, V lost 5 bases, and 10 bases had no gene match. Germline CDR1 and CDR2: SGHVS and FQNEAQ. The DNA of the CDR3 is TGTGCCAGCAGCACCAGGACAGGGAGTGGGGATACGCAGTATTTT. It specifies CASSTRTGSGDTQYF.

This clone showed up just a few times. The CDR3 DNA sequence: TGTGCCAGCAGCCAAGATAGGGTTTCAGGGGCTAATGAAAAACTGTTTTTT. Residues: CASSQDRVSGANEKLFF. The chain combines TRBV3-1 (or the pseudogene TRBV3-2) with TRBJ1-4, with TRBD1 as a possible D gene (6 bases). In germline, CDR1 is LGHDT, CDR2 YNNKEL (reference sequence). Trimming took 0 bases from V and 3 from J, leaving 14 bases between them. This CDR3 is 17 amino acids long.

This chain links TRBV28 with TRBJ1-4; the match to TRBD1 covers 8 bases. After removal of 4 bases from V and 2 bases from J, the junction contained 3 bases not matched to a gene. Germline CDR1 MDHEN, CDR2 SYDVKM. This CDR3 comprises 15 residues. The chain's CDR3 is CASSSQGVTNEKLFF. The CDR3 bases are TGTGCCAGCAGTTCACAGGGGGTCACTAATGAAAAACTGTTTTTT.

The rearrangement links TRBV3-1 (or the pseudogene TRBV3-2) to TRBJ2-2; tentative D call: TRBD1 (6 bases). The CDR3 contains 15 residues. V was trimmed by 0 bases and J by 4 bases, leaving 9 bases between them. Germline assignment: CDR1 LGHDT and CDR2 YNNKEL (reference sequence). The CDR3 DNA sequence: TGTGCCAGCAGCCAAGAAGGGGGACCCACCGGGGAGCTGTTTTTT. This sequence encodes CASSQEGGPTGELFF.

This clone is a singleton in its sample. The rearrangement joins TRBV10-3 to TRBJ1-1; 7 nucleotides match TRBD1. This CDR3 is built from 13 residues. Germline values: CDR1 ENHRY, CDR2 SYGVKD. With 6 bases clipped from V and 4 bases from J, the junction kept 5 bases outside the gene matches. CDR3 sequence reads: CAISITGVTEAFF. The CDR3 DNA sequence: TGTGCCATCAGCATTACAGGGGTCACTGAAGCTTTCTTT.

The J gene is TRBJ2-1, the V gene TRBV6-5; 11 bases match TRBD2. The CDR3 has 14 residues. Per germline, CDR1 MNHEY and CDR2 SVGAGI. Unmatched junction bases numbered 8, after V lost 7 bases and J lost 9 bases. As DNA, the CDR3 is TGTGCCAGCACTCCTAGCGGGGGGCCTCTTGAGCAGTTCTTC. It yields the protein CASTPSGGPLEQFF.

The chain joins TRBV19 to TRBJ1-2; tentatively, D is TRBD1 (5 bases). V dropped 9 bases and J dropped 4 bases, with 21 bases sitting between them. Germline lookup yields CDR1 LNHDA and CDR2 SQIVND (reference sequence). The CDR3 is 15 amino acids. The chain's CDR3 is CASNAGLPGIYGYTF. The DNA of the CDR3 is TGTGCCAGCAATGCCGGGCTGCCAGGGATCTATGGCTACACCTTC.

The rearrangement uses TRBV6-1 and TRBJ1-2; D gene uncertain. The CDR3 runs 16 residues. Between the trimmed V and J ends, which lost 0 bases and 4 bases, there was a span of 15 bases. Germline assignment: CDR1 MNHNS and CDR2 SASEGT. CDR3 amino acids: CASSEALTETTYGYTF. In DNA, the CDR3 is TGTGCCAGCAGTGAAGCCTTAACGGAAACTACCTATGGCTACACCTTC.

V gene TRBV14 combines with J gene TRBJ2-7; 12 bases agree with TRBD1. V trimming: 0 bases; J trimming: 4 bases; junction bases outside the gene matches: 10. There are 18 residues in the CDR3. Per germline, CDR1 SGHDN and CDR2 FVKESK. CDR3 DNA: TGTGCCAGCAGCCAAGACCCCGGGACAGGGGGCAGTAAGTACGAGCAGTACTTC. It translates to CASSQDPGTGGSKYEQYF.

The gene calls are TRBV5-4 and TRBJ1-1; 9 bases line up with TRBD1. The CDR3 totals 15 residues. The J segment lost 3 bases and the V segment lost 2 bases, leaving 5 bases of the junction unmatched. Looked up from germline, CDR1 is SGHNT and CDR2 is YYREEE (reference sequence). In DNA form, the CDR3 reads TGTGCCAGCAGCTTCCCGGGACAGGGTGACACTGAAGCTTTCTTT. Amino acids: CASSFPGQGDTEAFF.

This chain uses TRBV28 with TRBJ2-3, with 8 positions matching TRBD2. The V and J ends lost 7 bases and 1 base, in that order; junction bases with no gene match: 1. The germline gives CDR1 MDHEN, CDR2 SYDVKM. The CDR3 loop spans 13 amino acids. CDR3 in DNA: TGTGCCAGCATGCGGGAGGGCACAGATACGCAGTATTTT. Protein: CASMREGTDTQYF.

This clone turned up a few times. This chain joins TRBV6-5 and TRBJ1-1; D perhaps matches TRBD1 (5 bases). Deletions cut 2 bases from V and 3 bases from J, with 16 bases between. The germline gives CDR1 MNHEY, CDR2 SVGAGI. The length of the CDR3 is 16 residues. The CDR3 spells CASSYALGGGHTEAFF. CDR3 DNA: TGTGCCAGCAGTTACGCACTGGGGGGTGGGCACACTGAAGCTTTCTTT.